Given below is one T cell receptor (beta chain) in context. The antigen remains unidentified. Naive-designated CD8 cells lacked CD45RO, were positively enriched for CCR7, and omitted terminally differentiated effector memory CD45RA+ cells. The sample comes from a study of shared clonotypes between healthy human individuals. V lost 2 bases to trimming and J lost 0 bases, with 10 bases between them. The CDR3 has 15 residues. Germline CDR1 is SEHNR and CDR2 is FQNEAQ (reference sequence). It was across several immunoSEQ plates that each subset's genomic DNA was evenly split. Data came from immunoSEQ multiplex PCR; TCRdb stores just in-frame clones and leaves some out. The repertoire holds millions of clones, with 90% to 95% as singletons. General study results and limits: Blood was the only sampled material, and tissue repertoires likely differ.

The sample comprised naive CD8+ T cells from PBMCs. The V and J genes are TRBV7-9 and TRBJ1-1, with unresolved D. The sequence was obtained from a man between 18 and 35 years old in good health. Some clones in this sample may be carry-over from other donors' samples. Here the CDR3 reads CASSLIGDMNTEAFF. Here the CDR3 DNA reads TGTGCCAGCAGCTTAATAGGCGACATGAACACTGAAGCTTTCTTT.